One and the same sample provided the 29 T cell receptor beta chains below, sequenced in a study of cytotoxic CD8 clonotypes in ibrutinib-treated CLL. TCRdb keeps only in-frame clones here, not all; method: immunoSEQ multiplex PCR. The sample includes nearly 300,000 clones, 70% to 80% seen only once; the top ten take roughly 5.7%. This specimen consisted of PBMCs, obtained at disease progression, from a patient treated with ibrutinib. The receptors here all came from a human donor with chronic lymphocytic leukemia.

The V call is TRBV20-1, the J call TRBJ2-1; D remains unclear. Germline V gives CDR1 DFQATT, CDR2 SNEGSKA (reference sequence). Trimming took 0 bases from V and 10 from J, leaving 4 bases between them. The CDR3 is 10 amino acids. CDR3 region: CSARDQEQFF. CDR3 bases: TGCAGTGCTAGAGATCAAGAGCAGTTCTTC.

The chain joins TRBV6-5 to TRBJ2-7, with unresolved D. The V end lost 7 bases, the J end lost 3 bases, and 13 bases lay between the germline ends. The CDR3 totals 13 residues. Germline V gives CDR1 MNHEY, CDR2 SVGAGI. The CDR3 protein is CASKPLRDYEQYF. The CDR3 DNA sequence: TGTGCCAGCAAACCACTACGCGACTACGAGCAGTACTTC.

The gene calls are TRBV10-3 and TRBJ1-4; D is perhaps TRBD1 (5 bases). Looked up from germline, CDR1 is ENHRY and CDR2 is SYGVKD. The length of the CDR3 is 14 residues. Trimming took off 4 bases at V and 2 bases at J, with 8 bases between the two ends. CDR3 in amino acids: CAISVGGTNEKLFF. The CDR3 DNA reads as TGTGCCATCAGTGTGGGGGGTACTAATGAAAAACTGTTTTTT.

The V and J genes are TRBV6-5 and TRBJ2-3; possible D gene TRBD2, 6 bases. CDR1 is MNHEY and CDR2 is SVGAGI in the germline V gene. The CDR3 is 16 residues long. V lost 4 bases and J lost 0, with 14 bases in between. The CDR3 region has the DNA TGTGCCAGCAGTTTCGGAGGGAGGACAAGCACAGATACGCAGTATTTT. Its protein is CASSFGGRTSTDTQYF.

The gene calls are TRBV21-1 and TRBJ1-1; the D call TRBD1 from the table was never checked on the DNA. TRBV21-1 is a documented pseudogene. This CDR3 has 15 residues. For the CDR3, the DNA is TGTGCCAGCAGCCCCAGGGTACAGAATAGGAAGGAAGCTTTCTTT. Translated: CASSPRVQNRKEAFF.

This clone was seen only once. The rearrangement joins TRBV5-6 to TRBJ1-6; D remains ambiguous. In germline, CDR1 is SGHDT, CDR2 YYEEEE. Trimming took 3 bases from V and 8 from J, leaving 18 bases between them. The CDR3 totals 16 residues. CDR3 region: CASSYRAPLKDSPLHF. CDR3 coding DNA: TGTGCCAGCAGCTACCGGGCCCCATTGAAGGATTCACCCCTCCACTTT.

This clone was seen a handful of times. Within the sample, other DNA sequences also encode this same CDR3. This chain uses TRBV27 with TRBJ2-7; tentatively, D is TRBD2 (5 bases). Per germline, CDR1 MNHEY and CDR2 SMNVEV (reference sequence). CDR3 length equals 14 residues. V was shortened by 6 bases and J by 0 bases, with 12 bases between the two germline ends. The CDR3 DNA sequence: TGTGCCAGCAGCCCTGGCGGAGGCTCCTACGAGCAGTACTTC. Protein: CASSPGGGSYEQYF.

In its sample, this clone was seen once. The chain recombines TRBV9 with TRBJ2-7; D remains ambiguous. Germline CDR1 SGDLS, CDR2 YYNGEE. The CDR3 runs 15 residues. Trimming took 4 bases from V and 2 from J, leaving 16 bases between them. The CDR3 nucleotides read TGTGCCAGCAGCCCACCATCTGGGAAACCCTACGAGCAGTACTTC. Translation gives CASSPPSGKPYEQYF.

The V gene is TRBV27, the J gene TRBJ2-7; possible D gene TRBD2, 6 bases. The CDR3 is 16 residues long. Trimming removed 3 bases at V and 6 bases at J, with 21 bases between. Germline-derived CDR1 and CDR2 are MNHEY and SMNVEV (reference sequence). DNA of the CDR3: TGTGCCAGCAGTTTGGGGAGGACGATACCTACGGCCGAGCAGTACTTC. As protein: CASSLGRTIPTAEQYF.

V and J are TRBV7-2 and TRBJ1-2, with no clear D. CDR1 and CDR2 from the germline V gene are SGHTA and FQGNSA. This CDR3 is built from 11 residues. The germline V and J ends were trimmed by 5 bases and 5 bases, with 6 bases remaining between them. The CDR3 protein is CASSPLYGYTF. CDR3 nucleotides: TGTGCCAGCAGCCCTCTTTATGGCTACACCTTC.

The rearrangement links TRBV20-1 to TRBJ2-5; D not resolved. Trimming shortened V by 7 bases and J by 1 base, and 7 bases separated the two germline ends. The CDR3 sequence is 11 residues long. Looked up from germline, CDR1 is DFQATT and CDR2 is SNEGSKA (reference sequence). The CDR3 loop is CSGSLQETQYF. The CDR3 nucleotides are TGCAGTGGTTCGCTCCAAGAGACCCAGTACTTC.

This clone was seen a few times. The V and J genes are TRBV6-5 and TRBJ1-5; D is unresolved. V was trimmed by 0 bases and J by 5 bases, leaving 8 bases between them. This CDR3 is 14 amino acids long. From germline, CDR1 is MNHEY and CDR2 SVGAGI. For the CDR3, the DNA is TGTGCCAGCAGTTACTCGACTCACGATCAGCCCCAGCATTTT. Its translation: CASSYSTHDQPQHF.

This clone was seen once. The chain couples TRBV5-4 to TRBJ1-1, with 7 bases identical to TRBD1. Germline lookup yields CDR1 SGHNT and CDR2 YYREEE (reference sequence). Germline trimming cut 3 bases from V and 0 bases from J; bases unmatched to any gene: 8. The CDR3 runs 16 residues. This CDR3 is CASSSAGQYLNTEAFF. DNA of the CDR3: TGTGCCAGCAGCTCCGCGGGACAGTACTTGAACACTGAAGCTTTCTTT.

V gene TRBV6-1 combines with J gene TRBJ2-2; D is uncertain. V shed 8 bases and J shed 4 bases, with 11 bases lying between them. Germline V lookup: CDR1 MNHNS, CDR2 SASEGT. This CDR3 contains 13 residues. The CDR3 coding sequence is TGTGCCAGCGCACGCGAGCTCACCGGGGAGCTGTTTTTT. Amino acids: CASARELTGELFF.

The rearrangement uses TRBV6-1 and TRBJ2-7; tentatively, D is TRBD1 (6 bases). The CDR3 loop spans 13 amino acids. Germline lookup yields CDR1 MNHNS and CDR2 SASEGT. With 3 bases removed from V and 2 bases from J, the gap between germline ends came to 8 bases. The CDR3 DNA is TGTGCCAGCAGTGAGGGGGCACCCTACGAGCAGTACTTC. Protein sequence: CASSEGAPYEQYF.

The chain has TRBV12-5 and TRBJ2-3; D possibly corresponds to TRBD1 (6 bases). The V and J ends lost 1 base and 1 base respectively, with 12 bases between them. The germline V gene has CDR1 LGHNT and CDR2 FRNRAP. The CDR3 sequence is 16 residues long. The CDR3 region is CASGLDGSGGTDTQYF. The CDR3 DNA reads TGTGCTAGTGGTTTGGACGGTTCAGGGGGCACAGATACGCAGTATTTT.

The chain joins TRBV6-5 to TRBJ2-7; tentative D call: TRBD2 (5 bases). Germline lookup yields CDR1 MNHEY and CDR2 SVGAGI. V gave up 6 bases and J gave up 10 bases, with 19 bases separating them. There are 13 residues in the CDR3. The CDR3 loop reads CASSPMSGIIQYF. DNA of the CDR3: TGTGCCAGCAGCCCGATGTCGGGGATTATACAGTACTTC.

The chain recombines TRBV7-9 with TRBJ2-5, with D unclear. The germline V and J ends were trimmed by 0 bases and 5 bases, with 7 bases remaining between them. CDR3 length equals 13 residues. From germline, CDR1 is SEHNR and CDR2 FQNEAQ (reference sequence). The CDR3 DNA follows: TGTGCCAGCAGCTTAGCGCTAGGGGAGACCCAGTACTTC. This gives the protein CASSLALGETQYF.

The J gene is TRBJ1-2, the V gene TRBV5-4, with TRBD1 as a possible D gene (5 bases). CDR1 and CDR2 from the germline V gene are SGHNT and YYREEE (reference sequence). With 4 bases removed from V and 4 bases from J, the gap between germline ends came to 14 bases. The CDR3 spans 14 residues. CDR3 amino acids: CASSPPGGSYGYTF. CDR3 in DNA: TGTGCCAGCAGCCCCCCTGGGGGAAGCTATGGCTACACCTTC.

The genes are TRBV11-2 and TRBJ2-1; no clear D. This CDR3 region has 12 residues. V gave up 0 bases and J gave up 10 bases, with 7 bases separating them. Germline CDR1 SGHAT, CDR2 FQNNGV. The CDR3 coding sequence is TGTGCCAGCAGCTTAGATCGTCGGGAGCAGTTCTTC. It translates to CASSLDRREQFF. The full variable domain, with the rest looked up from reference TRBV11-2 and TRBJ2-1, is EAGVAQSPRYKIIEKRQSVAFWCNPISGHATLYWYQQILGQGPKLLIQFQNNGVVDDSQLPKDRFSAERLKGVDSTLKIQPAKLEDSAVYLCASSLDRREQFFGPGTRLTVL.

The V and J genes are TRBV25-1 and TRBJ1-6; D not resolved. Germline CDR1 reads MGHDK; CDR2 reads SYGVNS. The CDR3 is 18 amino acids. V lost 3 bases to trimming and J lost 2 bases, with 17 bases between them. The CDR3 loop reads CASSESLPIATYNSPLHF. The CDR3, as DNA: TGTGCCAGCAGTGAGTCCCTGCCCATAGCCACCTATAATTCACCCCTCCACTTT.

The rearrangement links TRBV11-2 to TRBJ2-7, with D tentatively TRBD1 (6 bases). V gave up 1 base and J gave up 2 bases, with 18 bases separating them. The CDR3 runs 17 residues. Germline CDR1 reads SGHAT; CDR2 reads FQNNGV. The CDR3 loop is CASSLGPGRGLTYEQYF. CDR3 nucleotides: TGTGCCAGCAGCTTAGGTCCCGGCAGGGGTCTCACCTACGAGCAGTACTTC.

The CDR3 spells CASSPQIQGAGNTIYF. CDR3 nucleotides: TGCGCCAGCAGCCCCCAAATACAGGGAGCTGGAAACACCATATATTTT. The rearrangement links TRBV5-1 to TRBJ1-3, with D maybe TRBD1 (6 bases). Between the trimmed V and J ends, which lost 4 bases and 2 bases, there was a span of 16 bases. The germline V gene encodes CDR1 SGHRS and CDR2 YFSETQ. CDR3 length equals 16 residues.

This sequence joins TRBV29-1 and TRBJ2-1, with 7 bases lining up with TRBD2. J gave up 10 bases and V 7 bases, and 7 bases lay outside the gene matches. The CDR3 is made up of 11 amino acids. CDR1 SQVTM and CDR2 ANQGSEA come from the germline V gene. CDR3 DNA sequence: TGCAGCGCTTGGGAGGGGCTAGAGCAGTTCTTC. Translation gives CSAWEGLEQFF.

The genes are TRBV11-3 and TRBJ2-3, with 7 bases lining up with TRBD2. The V and J ends lost 1 base and 3 bases, in that order; junction bases with no gene match: 4. CDR3 size: 15 residues. The germline V gene encodes CDR1 SGHNT and CDR2 YENEEA. The CDR3 here is CASSLVSGGTDTQYF. For the CDR3, the DNA is TGTGCCAGCAGCTTAGTTTCCGGGGGGACAGATACGCAGTATTTT.

The gene calls are TRBV7-9 and TRBJ2-5; D is perhaps TRBD1 (5 bases). The CDR3 is 18 residues long. V lost 3 bases and J lost 2, with 22 bases in between. Germline V CDR1 and CDR2: SEHNR, FQNEAQ (reference sequence). The CDR3 bases are TGTGCCAGCAGCTTCACCACAGGAAACCACGGGTCTCAAGAGACCCAGTACTTC. This translates into CASSFTTGNHGSQETQYF.

The chain links TRBV5-1 to TRBJ1-4; D unclear. The V gene's germline CDR1 is SGHRS and CDR2 YFSETQ. The CDR3 covers 15 residues. Trimming pared 4 bases from V and 5 bases from J, leaving 15 bases between. The CDR3 protein is CASSPYEVYNEKLFF. The CDR3 DNA reads TGCGCCAGCAGCCCCTACGAGGTTTACAATGAAAAACTGTTTTTT.

The V call is TRBV5-1, the J call TRBJ2-1; 10 nucleotides match TRBD2. The V gene end was trimmed by 3 bases and the J gene end by 4 bases; junction bases not matched to a gene: 4. There are 15 residues in the CDR3. Germline V CDR1 and CDR2: SGHRS, YFSETQ. The CDR3 is CASSWVGLAYNEQFF. CDR3 bases: TGCGCCAGCAGCTGGGTGGGACTAGCGTACAATGAGCAGTTCTTC.

The chain carries TRBV5-4 and TRBJ2-7, with 8 bases identical to TRBD2. This CDR3 contains 13 residues. Trimming cost V 3 bases and J 2 bases; bases outside gene matches: 1. Per the germline V gene, CDR1 is SGHNT and CDR2 is YYREEE (reference sequence). CDR3 in DNA: TGTGCCAGCAGCTCCGGGGGGGCCTACGAGCAGTACTTC. Protein sequence: CASSSGGAYEQYF. Drawing the rest from reference TRBV5-4 and TRBJ2-7, the complete variable domain is ETGVTQSPTHLIKTRGQQVTLRCSSQSGHNTVSWYQQALGQGPQFIFQYYREEENGRGNFPPRFSGLQFPNYSSELNVNALELDDSALYLCASSSGGAYEQYFGPGTRLTVT.